This T cell receptor beta chain emerged from a study of blood T cells in healthy people across ages. Broader study findings: Unknown donor CMV status possibly confounded expanded clonotype changes.

A word on this clonotype: Its antigen remains unidentified.

The second PCR ran about 7 to 12 cycles with a sample-barcoded 5' primer and J-beta primers. From the 5' RACE reads, TCRdb called clonotypes with MiXCR, one entry per CDR3 protein. The data hold approximately 1,700,000 distinct CDR3 sequences, with about 39% observed a single time. The V gene end was trimmed by 2 bases and the J gene end by 6 bases; junction bases not matched to a gene: 8. Germline V lookup: CDR1 MNHEY, CDR2 SVGEGT. This CDR3 contains 17 residues. The chain links TRBV6-2 or TRBV6-3 to TRBJ2-1, with 12 bases matching TRBD2. This receptor was taken from a human donor in good health. The sample consisted of blood. CDR3 coding DNA: TGTGCCAGCAGTTACGGGGGACTAGCGGGTCTAGTCAATGAGCAGTTCTTC. This gives the protein CASSYGGLAGLVNEQFF.